Listed below are T cell receptor beta chains from one sample, sequenced in a study of sequential checkpoint blockade in melanoma. Only in-frame clones appear in the TCRdb table, and some are missing; sequencing was by immunoSEQ multiplex PCR. This sample carries under 20,000 clones, 73% of them seen once, and the ten largest clones take over 20%. The material was CD8+ T cells sorted from blood (inferred from file names), obtained from a patient given nivolumab and ipilimumab in sequence. The receptors stem from a human donor with melanoma. Both conserved end residues are part of each CDR3. D genes are given only for firm matches. Clone size is not always given. Where it is, it says once, few, many or a class for expanded clones.

d_gene	v_gene	abundance	j_gene	CDR3aa	CDR3nt
TRBD1	TRBV9	-	TRBJ1-5	CASSVGGDRENQPQHF	TGTGCCAGCAGCGTAGGAGGGGACAGGGAGAATCAGCCCCAGCATTTT
-	TRBV6-1	-	TRBJ1-1	CASSNGGLNTEAFF	TGTGCCAGCAGTAACGGGGGGCTGAACACTGAAGCTTTCTTT
TRBD1	TRBV7-9	-	TRBJ2-1	CASSLRTGASYNEQFF	TGTGCCAGCAGCCTCCGGACAGGCGCCTCCTACAATGAGCAGTTCTTC
-	TRBV10-3	few	TRBJ1-3	CAISESWDKESGNTIYF	TGTGCCATCAGTGAGTCGTGGGACAAGGAGTCTGGAAACACCATATATTTT
TRBD2	TRBV5-1	few	TRBJ2-2	CASSYFGLAGEGTGELFF	TGCGCCAGCAGTTACTTTGGACTAGCGGGGGAAGGGACCGGGGAGCTGTTTTTT
-	TRBV5-8	few	TRBJ2-7	CASMRDSLAYEQYF	TGTGCCAGCATGCGGGACAGTTTAGCTTACGAGCAGTACTTC
TRBD1	TRBV19	once	TRBJ2-7	CASSTFPRQGDEQYF	TGTGCCAGTAGTACCTTTCCCCGACAGGGCGACGAGCAGTACTTC
-	TRBV6-6	few	TRBJ1-2	CASSYVLSPGYGYTF	TGTGCCAGCAGTTACGTTCTATCACCAGGCTATGGCTACACCTTC
TRBD1	TRBV7-9	-	TRBJ2-1	CASSPRDRLYNEQFF	TGTGCCAGCAGCCCTCGGGACAGGTTATACAATGAGCAGTTCTTC
-	TRBV6-1	-	TRBJ1-2	CASSLTRGYGYTF	TGTGCCAGCAGCTTAACACGGGGTTATGGCTACACCTTC
TRBD2	TRBV7-9	once	TRBJ2-7	CASSLESAGTSGTYEQYF	TGTGCCAGCAGCTTAGAATCGGCCGGGACTAGCGGGACCTACGAGCAGTACTTC
TRBD1	TRBV2	-	TRBJ1-5	CASSEMGRTGTYSNQPQHF	TGTGCCAGCAGTGAAATGGGGCGGACAGGGACCTATAGCAATCAGCCCCAGCATTTT
-	TRBV7-2	-	TRBJ2-7	CASSSTGKPLREQYF	TGTGCCAGCAGCTCCACGGGGAAGCCCCTCAGGGAGCAGTACTTC